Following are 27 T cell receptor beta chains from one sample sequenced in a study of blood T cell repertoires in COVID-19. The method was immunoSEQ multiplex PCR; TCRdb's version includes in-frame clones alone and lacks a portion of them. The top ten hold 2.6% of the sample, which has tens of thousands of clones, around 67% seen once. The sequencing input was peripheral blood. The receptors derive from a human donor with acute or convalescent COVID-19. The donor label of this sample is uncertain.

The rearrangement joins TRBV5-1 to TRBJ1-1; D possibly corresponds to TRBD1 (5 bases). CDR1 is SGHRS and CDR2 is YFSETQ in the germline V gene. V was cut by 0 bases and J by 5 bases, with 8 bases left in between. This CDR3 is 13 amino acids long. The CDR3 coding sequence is TGCGCCAGCAGCTTGGACAGGCTTACTGAAGCTTTCTTT. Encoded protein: CASSLDRLTEAFF.

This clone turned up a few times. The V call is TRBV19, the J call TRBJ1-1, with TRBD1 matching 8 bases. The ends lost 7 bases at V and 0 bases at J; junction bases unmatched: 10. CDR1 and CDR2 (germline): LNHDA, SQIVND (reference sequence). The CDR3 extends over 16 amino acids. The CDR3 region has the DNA TGTGCCAGTACCGGCACAGGGGGTTTCATGAACACTGAAGCTTTCTTT. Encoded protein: CASTGTGGFMNTEAFF.

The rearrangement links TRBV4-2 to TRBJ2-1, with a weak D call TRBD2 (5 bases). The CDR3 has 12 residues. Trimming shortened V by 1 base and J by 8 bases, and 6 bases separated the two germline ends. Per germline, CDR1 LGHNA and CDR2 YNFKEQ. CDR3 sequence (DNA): TGTGCCAGCAGCCAAGCGCGGGATGAGCAGTTCTTC. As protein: CASSQARDEQFF.

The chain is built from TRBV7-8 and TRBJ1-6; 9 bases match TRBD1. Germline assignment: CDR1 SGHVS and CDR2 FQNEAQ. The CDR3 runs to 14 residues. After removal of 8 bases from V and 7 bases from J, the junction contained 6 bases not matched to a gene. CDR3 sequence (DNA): TGTGCCAGCCGCAGAGGACAGGGGAATTCACCCCTCCACTTT. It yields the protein CASRRGQGNSPLHF.

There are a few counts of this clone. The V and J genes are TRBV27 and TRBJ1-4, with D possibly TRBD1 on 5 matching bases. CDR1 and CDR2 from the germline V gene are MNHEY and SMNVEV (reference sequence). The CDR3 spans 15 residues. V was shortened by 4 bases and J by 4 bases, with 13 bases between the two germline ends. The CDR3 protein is CASSSYFQGNEKLFF. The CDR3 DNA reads TGTGCCAGCAGTTCCTACTTTCAGGGTAATGAAAAACTGTTTTTT.

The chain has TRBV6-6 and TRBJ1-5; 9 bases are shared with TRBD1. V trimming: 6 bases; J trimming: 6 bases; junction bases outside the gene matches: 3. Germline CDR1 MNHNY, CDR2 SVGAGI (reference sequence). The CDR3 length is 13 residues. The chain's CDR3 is CASRGTGLQPQHF. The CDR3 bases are TGTGCCAGCAGGGGGACAGGGCTTCAGCCCCAGCATTTT.

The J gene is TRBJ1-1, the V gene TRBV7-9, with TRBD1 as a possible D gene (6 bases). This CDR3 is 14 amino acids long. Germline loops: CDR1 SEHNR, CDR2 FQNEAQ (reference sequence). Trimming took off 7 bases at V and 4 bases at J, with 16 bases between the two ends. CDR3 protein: CASNPQGIATEAFF. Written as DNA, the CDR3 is TGTGCCAGCAACCCCCAGGGGATTGCCACTGAAGCTTTCTTT.

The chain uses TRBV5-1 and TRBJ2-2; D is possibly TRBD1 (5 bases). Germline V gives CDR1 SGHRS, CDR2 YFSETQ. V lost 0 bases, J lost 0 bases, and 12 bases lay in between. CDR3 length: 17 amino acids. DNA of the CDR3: TGCGCCAGCAGCTTGGCCCCAGAACAGGCGAACACCGGGGAGCTGTTTTTT. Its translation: CASSLAPEQANTGELFF.

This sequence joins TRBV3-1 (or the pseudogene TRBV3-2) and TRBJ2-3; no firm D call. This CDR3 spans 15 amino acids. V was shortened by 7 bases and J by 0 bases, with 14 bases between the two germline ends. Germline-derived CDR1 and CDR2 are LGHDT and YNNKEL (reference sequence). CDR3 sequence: CASILSVKSTDTQYF. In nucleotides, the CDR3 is TGTGCCAGCATTCTCAGCGTCAAAAGCACAGATACGCAGTATTTT.

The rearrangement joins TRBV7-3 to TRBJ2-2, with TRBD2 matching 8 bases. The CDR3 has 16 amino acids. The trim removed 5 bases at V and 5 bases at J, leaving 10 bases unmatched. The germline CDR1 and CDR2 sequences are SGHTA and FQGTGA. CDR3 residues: CASSPTGTSSTGELFF. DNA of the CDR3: TGTGCCAGCAGCCCCACCGGGACTAGTAGTACCGGGGAGCTGTTTTTT.

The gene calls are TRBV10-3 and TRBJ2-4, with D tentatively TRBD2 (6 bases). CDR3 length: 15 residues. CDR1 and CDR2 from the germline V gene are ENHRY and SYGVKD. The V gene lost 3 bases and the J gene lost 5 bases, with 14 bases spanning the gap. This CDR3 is CAISDGQGGENIQYF. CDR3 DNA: TGTGCCATCAGTGACGGTCAGGGAGGTGAAAACATTCAGTACTTC.

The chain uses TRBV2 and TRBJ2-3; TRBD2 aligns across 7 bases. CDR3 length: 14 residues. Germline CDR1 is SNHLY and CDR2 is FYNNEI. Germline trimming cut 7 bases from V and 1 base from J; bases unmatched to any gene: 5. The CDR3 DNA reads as TGTGCCAGCACCGGACTAGTCGGCACAGATACGCAGTATTTT. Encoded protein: CASTGLVGTDTQYF.

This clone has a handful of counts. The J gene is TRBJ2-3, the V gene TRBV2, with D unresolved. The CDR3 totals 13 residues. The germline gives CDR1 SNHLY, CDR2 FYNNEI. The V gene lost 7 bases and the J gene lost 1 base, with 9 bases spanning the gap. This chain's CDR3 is CASTIAGTDTQYF. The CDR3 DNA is TGTGCCAGCACCATCGCGGGCACAGATACGCAGTATTTT. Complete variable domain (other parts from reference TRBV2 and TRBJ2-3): EPEVTQTPSHQVTQMGQEVILRCVPISNHLYFYWYRQILGQKVEFLVSFYNNEISEKSEIFDDQFSVERPDGSNFTLKIRSTKLEDSAMYFCASTIAGTDTQYFGPGTRLTVL.

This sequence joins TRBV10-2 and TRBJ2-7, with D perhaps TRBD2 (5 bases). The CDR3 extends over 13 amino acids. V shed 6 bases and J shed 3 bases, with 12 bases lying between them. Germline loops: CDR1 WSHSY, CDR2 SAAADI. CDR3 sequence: CASRRATYYEQYF. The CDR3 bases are TGCGCCAGCAGGCGGGCCACTTACTACGAGCAGTACTTC.

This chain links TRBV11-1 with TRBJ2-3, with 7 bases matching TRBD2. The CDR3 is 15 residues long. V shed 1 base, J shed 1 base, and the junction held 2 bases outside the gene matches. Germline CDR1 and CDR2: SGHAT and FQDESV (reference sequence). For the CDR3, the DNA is TGTGCCAGCAGCTTAGTCCTAGCGGGCACAGATACGCAGTATTTT. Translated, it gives CASSLVLAGTDTQYF.

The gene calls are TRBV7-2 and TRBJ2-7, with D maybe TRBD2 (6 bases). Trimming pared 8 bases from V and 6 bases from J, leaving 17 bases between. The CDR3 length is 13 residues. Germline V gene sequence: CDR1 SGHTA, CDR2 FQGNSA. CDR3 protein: CASGRQVGGEQYF. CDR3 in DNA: TGTGCCAGCGGGAGGCAGGTCGGAGGCGAGCAGTACTTC.

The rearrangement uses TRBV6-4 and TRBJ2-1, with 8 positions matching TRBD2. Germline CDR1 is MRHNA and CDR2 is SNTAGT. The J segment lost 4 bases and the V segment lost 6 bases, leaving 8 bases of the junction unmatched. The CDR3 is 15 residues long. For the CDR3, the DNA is TGTGCCAGCAGCGCCTCGGGACTAGTTTACAATGAGCAGTTCTTC. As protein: CASSASGLVYNEQFF.

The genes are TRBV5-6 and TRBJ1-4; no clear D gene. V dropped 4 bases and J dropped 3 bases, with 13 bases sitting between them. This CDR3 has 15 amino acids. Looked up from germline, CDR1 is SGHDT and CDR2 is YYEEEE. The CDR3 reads CASSEGGRANEKLFF. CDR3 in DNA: TGTGCCAGCAGCGAGGGTGGGAGGGCTAATGAAAAACTGTTTTTT. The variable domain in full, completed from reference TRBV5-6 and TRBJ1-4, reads DAGVTQSPTHLIKTRGQQVTLRCSPKSGHDTVSWYQQALGQGPQFIFQYYEEEERQRGNFPDRFSGHQFPNYSSELNVNALLLGDSALYLCASSEGGRANEKLFFGSGTQLSVL.

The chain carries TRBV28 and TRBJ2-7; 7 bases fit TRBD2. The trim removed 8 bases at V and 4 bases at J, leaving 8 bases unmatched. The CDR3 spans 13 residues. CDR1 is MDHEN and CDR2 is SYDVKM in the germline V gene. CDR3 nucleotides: TGTGCCAGCGTAGGACTAGGGAAATACGAGCAGTACTTC. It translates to CASVGLGKYEQYF.

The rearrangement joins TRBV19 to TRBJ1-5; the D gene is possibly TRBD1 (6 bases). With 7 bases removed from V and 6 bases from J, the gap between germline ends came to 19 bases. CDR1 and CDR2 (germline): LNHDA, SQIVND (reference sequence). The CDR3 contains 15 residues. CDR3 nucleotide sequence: TGTGCCAGTACCCCCCCACAGGGAATCCGTCAGCCCCAGCATTTT. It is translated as CASTPPQGIRQPQHF.

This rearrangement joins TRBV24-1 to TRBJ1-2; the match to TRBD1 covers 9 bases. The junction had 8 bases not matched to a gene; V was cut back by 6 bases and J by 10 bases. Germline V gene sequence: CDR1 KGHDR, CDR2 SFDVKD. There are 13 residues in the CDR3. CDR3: CATSYRGRVPYTF. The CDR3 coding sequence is TGTGCCACCAGTTACAGGGGGCGCGTGCCCTACACCTTC.

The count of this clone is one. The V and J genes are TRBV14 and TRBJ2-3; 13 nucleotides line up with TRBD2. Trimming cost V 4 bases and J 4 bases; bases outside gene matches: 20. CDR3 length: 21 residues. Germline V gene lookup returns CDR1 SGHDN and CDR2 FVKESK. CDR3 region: CASSPAFGIPGLAGAADTQYF. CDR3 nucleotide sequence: TGTGCCAGCAGCCCCGCCTTCGGGATCCCCGGACTAGCGGGGGCCGCAGATACGCAGTATTTT.

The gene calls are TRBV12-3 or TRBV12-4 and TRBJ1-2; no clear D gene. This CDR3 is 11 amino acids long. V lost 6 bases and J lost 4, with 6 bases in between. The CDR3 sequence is CASRSFYGYTF. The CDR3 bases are TGTGCCAGCAGGTCCTTCTATGGCTACACCTTC.

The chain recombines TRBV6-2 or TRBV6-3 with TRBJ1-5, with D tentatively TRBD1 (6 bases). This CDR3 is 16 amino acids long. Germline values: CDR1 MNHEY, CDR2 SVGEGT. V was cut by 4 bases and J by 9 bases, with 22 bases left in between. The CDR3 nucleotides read TGTGCCAGCAGTTCCCAAGCGGGACACCGACTAGGGCCCCAGCATTTT. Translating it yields CASSSQAGHRLGPQHF.

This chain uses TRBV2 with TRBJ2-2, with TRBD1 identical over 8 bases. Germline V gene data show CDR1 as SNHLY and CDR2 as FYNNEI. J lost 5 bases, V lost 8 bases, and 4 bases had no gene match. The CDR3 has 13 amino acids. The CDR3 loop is CASGGQATGELFF. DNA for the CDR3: TGTGCCAGCGGGGGACAGGCTACCGGGGAGCTGTTTTTT.

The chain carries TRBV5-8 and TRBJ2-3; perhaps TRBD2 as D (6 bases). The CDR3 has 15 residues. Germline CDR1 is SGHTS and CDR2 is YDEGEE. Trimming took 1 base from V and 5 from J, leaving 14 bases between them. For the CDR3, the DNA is TGTGCCAGCAGCTTGCGGGGGACGGCAGAAGATACGCAGTATTTT. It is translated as CASSLRGTAEDTQYF.

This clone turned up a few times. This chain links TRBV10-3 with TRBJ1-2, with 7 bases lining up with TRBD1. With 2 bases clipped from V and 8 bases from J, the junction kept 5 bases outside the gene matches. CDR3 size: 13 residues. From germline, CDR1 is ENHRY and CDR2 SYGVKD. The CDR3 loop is CAISEDRVKGYTF. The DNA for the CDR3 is TGTGCCATCAGTGAGGACAGGGTCAAGGGCTACACCTTC.